This passage covers 20 T cell receptor beta chains from one sample sequenced in a study of CD8+ T cells in alopecia areata. Investigators isolated RNA and reverse transcribed it into cDNA to act as the sequencing template. Libraries were prepared by immunoSEQ multiplex PCR; TCRdb keeps only in-frame clonotypes and omits some of them. The profile shows 200,000 to 250,000 clones, around 65% of them singletons. Regarding treatment: oral pan-JAK inhibitor, 5-10 mg twice daily. The material was CD4+ T cells sorted from blood, obtained around week 44, from a patient treated with tofacitinib. Receptors were obtained from a human donor with alopecia areata.

The rearrangement uses TRBV29-1 and TRBJ2-1; no firm D call. There are 11 residues in the CDR3. V dropped 3 bases and J dropped 4 bases, with 4 bases sitting between them. Germline V gives CDR1 SQVTM, CDR2 ANQGSEA. This CDR3 reads CSVEHYNEQFF. The CDR3 nucleotides are TGCAGCGTTGAGCATTACAATGAGCAGTTCTTC.

This chain links TRBV5-4 with TRBJ1-1; D might be TRBD1 (6 bases). The CDR3 consists of 16 residues. From germline, CDR1 is SGHNT and CDR2 YYREEE (reference sequence). Trimming shortened V by 4 bases and J by 1 base, and 17 bases separated the two germline ends. Here the CDR3 DNA reads TGTGCCAGCAGCCGAAACAGGGCTGACGGGAACACTGAAGCTTTCTTT. As protein: CASSRNRADGNTEAFF.

The J gene is TRBJ2-7, the V gene TRBV14; TRBD1 agrees at 12 bases. The V gene end was trimmed by 4 bases and the J gene end by 5 bases; junction bases not matched to a gene: 6. Germline V lookup: CDR1 SGHDN, CDR2 FVKESK. The CDR3 contains 15 residues. The CDR3 loop reads CASSLRDRGRHEQYF. In DNA form, the CDR3 reads TGTGCCAGCAGCCTACGGGACAGGGGGCGGCACGAGCAGTACTTC.

A few counts support this clone. This CDR3 reads CSVVYRLNTEAFF. CDR3 DNA sequence: TGCAGCGTTGTCTATAGACTGAACACTGAAGCTTTCTTT. The V and J genes are TRBV29-1 and TRBJ1-1; D is uncertain. The CDR3 length is 13 residues. CDR1 SQVTM and CDR2 ANQGSEA come from the germline V gene. Trimming left V 4 bases short and J 0 bases short, with 9 bases between.

This clone was counted a single time. The V call is TRBV11-3, the J call TRBJ1-6, with D unresolved. Looked up from germline, CDR1 is SGHNT and CDR2 is YENEEA. Trimming took 5 bases from V and 7 from J, leaving 15 bases between them. The CDR3 totals 15 residues. Here the CDR3 reads CASSTLGGFNSPLHF. In DNA form, the CDR3 reads TGTGCCAGCAGCACCCTTGGAGGGTTCAATTCACCCCTCCACTTT.

The rearrangement links TRBV19 to TRBJ1-1; D gene ambiguous. CDR1 is LNHDA, CDR2 SQIVND, per germline (reference sequence). V shed 6 bases and J shed 2 bases, with 7 bases lying between them. This CDR3 has 12 amino acids. The DNA for the CDR3 is TGTGCCAGTAGAGGCCGAAACACTGAAGCTTTCTTT. Protein product: CASRGRNTEAFF.

This rearrangement joins TRBV30 to TRBJ2-7, with D unresolved. The CDR3 loop spans 12 amino acids. Germline CDR1 reads GTSNPN; CDR2 reads SVGIG (reference sequence). Trimming took off 0 bases at V and 3 bases at J, with 6 bases between the two ends. The CDR3 sequence is CAWSVSGYEQYF. The DNA of the CDR3 is TGTGCCTGGAGTGTGTCTGGCTACGAGCAGTACTTC.

The rearrangement links TRBV5-1 to TRBJ2-1; 10 nucleotides agree with TRBD2. This CDR3 has 15 residues. Germline assignment: CDR1 SGHRS and CDR2 YFSETQ. The V and J ends lost 0 bases and 5 bases, in that order; junction bases with no gene match: 2. CDR3 DNA sequence: TGCGCCAGCAGCTTGGCCCTAGCGGGGGACAATGAGCAGTTCTTC. It codes for CASSLALAGDNEQFF.

Only a few counts were recorded for this clone. The chain combines TRBV18 with TRBJ2-3; 11 nucleotides match TRBD2. V dropped 1 base and J dropped 5; count of bases not matched to a gene: 8. The germline V gene has CDR1 KGHSH and CDR2 LQKENI. The CDR3 runs 17 residues. CDR3 coding DNA: TGTGCCAGCTCACCACTGACGACTAGCGGGGTTATAGATACGCAGTATTTT. It translates to CASSPLTTSGVIDTQYF.

The chain employs TRBV27 and TRBJ1-2, with 7 nucleotides matching TRBD1. The CDR3 loop spans 16 amino acids. V was pared by 8 bases and J by 2 bases, with 14 bases of the junction left unmatched. The germline gives CDR1 MNHEY, CDR2 SMNVEV (reference sequence). CDR3 in amino acids: CASHRGRVTDNYGYTF. CDR3 DNA sequence: TGTGCCAGCCATAGGGGGCGCGTAACCGACAACTATGGCTACACCTTC.

The chain links TRBV2 to TRBJ1-1, with D unresolved. CDR3 size: 11 residues. Trimming took off 8 bases at V and 0 bases at J, with 4 bases between the two ends. Germline assignment: CDR1 SNHLY and CDR2 FYNNEI. CDR3 protein: CASEMNTEAFF. The DNA of the CDR3 is TGTGCCAGCGAAATGAACACTGAAGCTTTCTTT.

The CDR3 DNA follows: TGTGCCAGCAGCCAAAAATGGGGGAACACTGAAGCTTTCTTT. Amino acids: CASSQKWGNTEAFF. The gene calls are TRBV14 and TRBJ1-1, with D unresolved. CDR3 length equals 14 residues. Between the trimmed V and J ends, which lost 2 bases and 1 base, there was a span of 8 bases. Germline CDR1 and CDR2: SGHDN and FVKESK.

The V and J genes are TRBV11-3 and TRBJ2-5, with TRBD2 identical over 8 bases. Trimming removed 5 bases from V and 0 bases from J; junction bases left unmatched: 11. CDR1 and CDR2 (germline): SGHNT, YENEEA. This CDR3 has 17 residues. The DNA of the CDR3 is TGTGCCAGCAGCCCAAGGAGCGGGAGCGAGTACCAAGAGACCCAGTACTTC. Translating gives CASSPRSGSEYQETQYF. The entire variable domain, with the rest obtained from reference TRBV11-3 and TRBJ2-5, is as follows: EAGVVQSPRYKIIEKKQPVAFWCNPISGHNTLYWYLQNLGQGPELLIRYENEEAVDDSQLPKDRFSAERLKGVDSTLKIQPAELGDSAVYLCASSPRSGSEYQETQYFGPGTRLLVL.

The chain uses TRBV6-1 and TRBJ2-3; 7 nucleotides agree with TRBD2. V lost 1 base to trimming and J lost 5 bases; unmatched junction nucleotides: 12. The CDR3 totals 17 residues. From germline, CDR1 is MNHNS and CDR2 SASEGT. CDR3 bases: TGTGCCAGCAGTGAAGGTTACGAGGGAGGGGTTATAGATACGCAGTATTTT. Translated, it gives CASSEGYEGGVIDTQYF.

This clone was counted a single time. This chain uses TRBV9 with TRBJ1-2, with D tentatively TRBD1 (5 bases). The CDR3 is made up of 16 amino acids. Germline V CDR1 and CDR2: SGDLS, YYNGEE. The germline V and J ends were trimmed by 0 bases and 4 bases, with 16 bases remaining between them. CDR3 bases: TGTGCCAGCAGCGTAGACCCCGGGACGGAGCCCTATGGCTACACCTTC. Translation: CASSVDPGTEPYGYTF.

The sample holds a few counts of this clone. V gene TRBV29-1 combines with J gene TRBJ2-3, with D unresolved. Germline V gives CDR1 SQVTM, CDR2 ANQGSEA. The CDR3 is made up of 11 amino acids. V shed 8 bases and J shed 2 bases, with 8 bases lying between them. The chain's CDR3 is CSTGSTDTQYF. Written as DNA, the CDR3 is TGCAGCACCGGGTCCACAGATACGCAGTATTTT.

The V call is TRBV5-1, the J call TRBJ1-6; no definite D call. Germline CDR1 and CDR2: SGHRS and YFSETQ. This CDR3 is built from 17 residues. Trimming took off 0 bases at V and 10 bases at J, with 20 bases between the two ends. In DNA form, the CDR3 reads TGCGCCAGCAGCTTGGAAATAGGTGACGTTGGGATATCACCCCTCCACTTT. Translated: CASSLEIGDVGISPLHF. The whole variable domain, filled in from reference TRBV5-1 and TRBJ1-6, reads KAGVTQTPRYLIKTRGQQVTLSCSPISGHRSVSWYQQTPGQGLQFLFEYFSETQRNKGNFPGRFSGRQFSNSRSEMNVSTLELGDSALYLCASSLEIGDVGISPLHFGNGTRLTVT.

Only a few counts were recorded for this clone. The same CDR3 arises from other DNA sequences in this sample as well. The V and J genes are TRBV5-1 and TRBJ2-3; no firm D call. Deletions cut 0 bases from V and 5 bases from J, with 4 bases between. CDR1 is SGHRS, CDR2 YFSETQ, per germline. The CDR3 extends over 12 amino acids. The DNA of the CDR3 is TGCGCCAGCAGCTTGGTGGGAGATACGCAGTATTTT. It translates to CASSLVGDTQYF.

J is TRBJ2-4 and V is TRBV19; 9 bases match TRBD2. V gave up 2 bases and J gave up 9 bases; unmatched junction bases: 8. Germline CDR1 reads LNHDA; CDR2 reads SQIVND (reference sequence). The CDR3 spans 15 residues. The CDR3 nucleotides read TGTGCCAGTAGTATATCTAGCGGGGTTCGGAGCATTCAGTACTTC. This sequence encodes CASSISSGVRSIQYF. Full variable domain (missing parts from reference TRBV19 and TRBJ2-4): DGGITQSPKYLFRKEGQNVTLSCEQNLNHDAMYWYRQDPGQGLRLIYYSQIVNDFQKGDIAEGYSVSREKKESFPLTVTSAQKNPTAFYLCASSISSGVRSIQYFGAGTRLSVL.

This clone was found a few times. The rearrangement joins TRBV5-1 to TRBJ1-2; the D gene is possibly TRBD1 (5 bases). The CDR3 sequence is 16 residues long. V dropped 3 bases and J dropped 4 bases, with 19 bases sitting between them. Germline assignment: CDR1 SGHRS and CDR2 YFSETQ. CDR3 protein: CASSSSPGREGYGYTF. In DNA, the CDR3 is TGCGCCAGCAGCTCGTCGCCGGGCAGGGAAGGCTATGGCTACACCTTC.